Sequencing of this TCR beta chain was carried out in a study of shared clonotypes between healthy human individuals. Losses at the gene ends were 4 bases for V and 1 base for J; bases not matched to a gene: 12. Germline V lookup: CDR1 SGHRS, CDR2 YFSETQ. CDR3 length: 19 residues. Samples left unsorted employed tens of millions of PBMCs for genomic DNA. Running of the assay took place at deep level. Profiled with immunoSEQ multiplex PCR; TCRdb holds only in-frame clones, not every one. The sample records roughly 450,000 clones, less than 85% being singletons. This TCR derives from a woman aged 40 to 49 in good health. Some clones in this sample may be carry-over from other donors' samples. The material sequenced was PBMCs. The chain is built from TRBV5-1 and TRBJ2-3; 13 bases agree with TRBD2. The CDR3 is CASSPGLAGAPTRTDTQYF. As DNA, the CDR3 is TGCGCCAGCAGCCCCGGACTAGCGGGAGCCCCGACGCGCACAGATACGCAGTATTTT.